These 16 T cell receptor beta chains originate from one sample sequenced in a study of T cells after posttransplantation cyclophosphamide. TCRdb's copy holds only in-frame clones and misses some; the assay was immunoSEQ multiplex PCR. The sample lists about 32,000 clones; 80% to 90% were seen once. The sample comprised PBMCs. The source of these receptors is a woman aged 40 to 49 with a blood cancer, CMV-positive, and with a related stem cell donor.

The chain's CDR3 is CASSYSGQRKTQYF. The CDR3 nucleotides read TGTGCCAGCAGTTACTCAGGACAACGGAAAACGCAGTATTTT. V gene TRBV6-5 combines with J gene TRBJ2-3; TRBD1 might be the D (5 bases). Between the trimmed V and J ends, which lost 0 bases and 9 bases, there was a span of 13 bases. The CDR3 spans 14 residues. CDR1 and CDR2 from the germline V gene are MNHEY and SVGAGI.

The gene calls are TRBV2 and TRBJ1-2, with TRBD1 identical over 7 bases. This CDR3 has 16 amino acids. V gave up 7 bases and J gave up 8 bases; unmatched junction bases: 19. Germline-derived CDR1 and CDR2 are SNHLY and FYNNEI. Written as DNA, the CDR3 is TGTGCCAGCAATGCTTACCGGACAGGCCTCGTGAAAGGCTACACCTTC. This encodes CASNAYRTGLVKGYTF.

The chain has TRBV9 and TRBJ2-1, with 7 nucleotides matching TRBD2. The CDR3 is 13 residues long. V gave up 0 bases and J gave up 9 bases; unmatched junction bases: 3. Looked up from germline, CDR1 is SGDLS and CDR2 is YYNGEE. CDR3 in amino acids: CASSVVWEGEQFF. The CDR3 DNA is TGTGCCAGCAGCGTAGTCTGGGAGGGTGAGCAGTTCTTC.

This chain uses TRBV18 with TRBJ1-1; D possibly corresponds to TRBD1 (6 bases). The germline V gene has CDR1 KGHSH and CDR2 LQKENI. V was shortened by 6 bases and J by 5 bases, with 16 bases between the two germline ends. This CDR3 has 14 amino acids. The CDR3 sequence: CASSQSRGGTEAFF. CDR3 nucleotide sequence: TGTGCCAGCTCGCAAAGCAGGGGCGGGACTGAAGCTTTCTTT.

CDR3 loop: CASSPQQTKSSYEQYF. The CDR3 bases are TGTGCCAGCAGCCCCCAGCAAACTAAGAGCTCCTACGAGCAGTACTTC. V usage is TRBV7-9 and J usage is TRBJ2-7; D not resolved. Trimming shortened V by 5 bases and J by 0 bases, and 17 bases separated the two germline ends. The CDR3 loop spans 16 amino acids. Germline V gives CDR1 SEHNR, CDR2 FQNEAQ (reference sequence). The full variable domain, completed using reference TRBV7-9 and TRBJ2-7, is DTGVSQNPRHKITKRGQNVTFRCDPISEHNRLYWYRQTLGQGPEFLTYFQNEAQLEKSRLLSDRFSAERPKGSFSTLEIQRTEQGDSAMYLCASSPQQTKSSYEQYFGPGTRLTVT.

This chain uses TRBV5-4 with TRBJ2-5; 16 nucleotides align to TRBD2. Looked up from germline, CDR1 is SGHNT and CDR2 is YYREEE (reference sequence). Trimming cost V 4 bases and J 5 bases; bases outside gene matches: 8. The CDR3 spans 17 residues. Here the CDR3 DNA reads TGTGCCAGCAGCCCTGGGACTAGCGGGGGGGCAGGCGAGACCCAGTACTTC. Protein: CASSPGTSGGAGETQYF.

The V and J genes are TRBV11-2 and TRBJ1-1; tentative D call: TRBD1 (6 bases). The V end was cut by 4 bases, the J end by 1 base, with 10 bases between. The CDR3 length is 14 residues. Per germline, CDR1 SGHAT and CDR2 FQNNGV. CDR3 amino acids: CASSWTEGNTEAFF. CDR3 nucleotide sequence: TGTGCCAGCAGCTGGACAGAGGGGAACACTGAAGCTTTCTTT.

This chain connects TRBV11-2 to TRBJ1-2; no definite D call. V lost 0 bases and J lost 4, with 12 bases in between. Germline V CDR1 and CDR2: SGHAT, FQNNGV. CDR3 length equals 15 residues. This chain's CDR3 is CASSLDPYSGYGYTF. As DNA, the CDR3 is TGTGCCAGCAGCTTAGATCCCTATTCGGGCTATGGCTACACCTTC.

The chain is built from TRBV15 and TRBJ2-3; weak D call: TRBD1 (6 bases). The germline V gene has CDR1 LNHNV and CDR2 YYDKDF (reference sequence). The CDR3 is 17 residues long. Deletions cut 5 bases from V and 4 bases from J, with 22 bases between. The CDR3 spells CATSGARHREGADTQYF. For the CDR3, the DNA is TGTGCCACCAGCGGGGCGCGTCACAGGGAAGGCGCAGATACGCAGTATTTT.

This sequence joins TRBV6-6 and TRBJ1-1; TRBD1 is a possible D gene (5 bases). Germline assignment: CDR1 MNHNY and CDR2 SVGAGI (reference sequence). CDR3 size: 13 residues. V lost 4 bases, J lost 0 bases, and 6 bases lay in between. CDR3 sequence reads: CASSSTVNTEAFF. The CDR3 coding sequence is TGTGCCAGCAGTTCGACAGTGAACACTGAAGCTTTCTTT.

This clone has only a few counts. The chain carries TRBV6-1 and TRBJ1-1; the D is unclear. CDR1 and CDR2 from the germline V gene are MNHNS and SASEGT. Trimming stripped 1 base from V and 6 bases from J, with 18 bases between. CDR3 size: 16 residues. CDR3 DNA: TGTGCCAGCAGTGAAGGGATCGGGAGCAACTACCCTGAAGCTTTCTTT. Its translation is CASSEGIGSNYPEAFF.

The gene calls are TRBV19 and TRBJ2-3; 8 bases line up with TRBD2. V trimming: 1 base; J trimming: 3 bases; junction bases outside the gene matches: 3. Germline V gene sequence: CDR1 LNHDA, CDR2 SQIVND (reference sequence). This CDR3 has 15 residues. DNA for the CDR3: TGTGCCAGTAGTATAGGCCTAGCGGGTACAGATACGCAGTATTTT. Translation gives CASSIGLAGTDTQYF.

The chain uses TRBV14 and TRBJ2-7; 9 nucleotides agree with TRBD1. With V trimmed by 0 bases and J by 2 bases, 8 bases remained unmatched. This CDR3 comprises 17 residues. CDR1 is SGHDN, CDR2 FVKESK, per germline. The CDR3 nucleotides are TGTGCCAGCAGCCAAGAAACCCACAGGGGGCAAACCTACGAGCAGTACTTC. Residues: CASSQETHRGQTYEQYF.

J is TRBJ2-2 and V is TRBV5-4, with TRBD2 matching over 15 bases. After removal of 4 bases from V and 4 bases from J, the junction contained 11 bases not matched to a gene. CDR1 SGHNT and CDR2 YYREEE come from the germline V gene (reference sequence). The CDR3 length is 19 residues. CDR3 DNA: TGTGCCAGCAGCGCCGGACTAGCGGGGGGGCTCGGGCGCACCGGGGAGCTGTTTTTT. Its protein is CASSAGLAGGLGRTGELFF.

This clone was found once. The chain is built from TRBV18 and TRBJ1-4; tentatively, D is TRBD1 (6 bases). The CDR3 sequence is 13 residues long. CDR1 and CDR2 (germline): KGHSH, LQKENI. V lost 8 bases and J 8 bases, leaving 15 bases between the germline ends. The CDR3 here is CASGTRDTEKLFF. In nucleotides, the CDR3 is TGTGCCAGCGGGACCCGGGACACAGAAAAACTGTTTTTT. The full variable domain, its missing parts supplied by reference TRBV18 and TRBJ1-4, is NAGVMQNPRHLVRRRGQEARLRCSPMKGHSHVYWYRQLPEEGLKFMVYLQKENIIDESGMPKERFSAEFPKEGPSILRIQQVVRGDSAAYFCASGTRDTEKLFFGSGTQLSVL.

The V gene is TRBV4-1, the J gene TRBJ1-1; 8 bases are a match to TRBD1. From germline, CDR1 is MGHRA and CDR2 YSYEKL. The CDR3 consists of 18 residues. V dropped 1 base and J dropped 1; count of bases not matched to a gene: 11. DNA of the CDR3: TGCGCCAGCAGCCAAGGTGCCCAGGGGGCTTTCGGGAACACTGAAGCTTTCTTT. This translates into CASSQGAQGAFGNTEAFF.